This TCR beta chain was sequenced for a study of long-term antiretroviral therapy in people with HIV. Notes on this clone: The antigen is undetermined.

Study outcomes and limitations: Collection spanned 2004 to 2017; ART regimens may be less effective than current ones.

This CDR3 has 17 amino acids. From germline, CDR1 is MGHRA and CDR2 YSYEKL. The germline V and J ends were trimmed by 1 base and 0 bases, with 16 bases remaining between them. Survey level was the resolution at which the v3.0 immunoSEQ assay ran. The protocol was immunoSEQ multiplex PCR, while the TCRdb copy is restricted to in-frame clones and leaves out a portion. The sample records about 22,000 clones, approximately 80% being singletons. This clonotype originated in a man in his forties with HIV. The J gene is TRBJ2-7, the V gene TRBV4-1; D might be TRBD2 (5 bases). The sequencing here drew on unsorted PBMCs, taken 1.6 years after starting antiretroviral therapy. For the CDR3, the DNA is TGCGCCAGCAGCCAAGGGGGAGAGACCTTGAGCTCCTACGAGCAGTACTTC. Translation gives CASSQGGETLSSYEQYF.